Listed below are T cell receptor beta chains from one sample, sequenced in a study of metastatic and nonmetastatic thyroid tumors. TCRdb re-called the PCR reads through MiXCR. The table lists 35,000 to 55,000 clones, about 22% of them singletons. Sample: blood. The source is a male donor with papillary thyroid cancer or a benign thyroid nodule (not recorded which). Some clones in this sample may be carry-over from other donors' samples. The CDR3 runs from the conserved cysteine through the conserved F or W. Clone size, where shown, is once, few, many, or a class for clones that have expanded.

v_call clone_size cdr3_aa
TRBV19 many CASSIGQGASSPLHF
TRBV6-1 many CASSSLPGQGANTEAFF
TRBV6-1 - CASMELAGGEQFF
TRBV10-3 few CAISVFEGRRTDTQYF
TRBV7-8 - CASSLLGQRDTEAFF
TRBV12-3/TRBV12-4 many CASSFWGDTGELFF
TRBV20-1 once CSARTSGRAEQYF
TRBV2 - CASSSSGSTVGNEQYF
TRBV27 - CASSFRGVKFF
TRBV5-1 - CASSLEQGARSNEQFF
TRBV6-1 - CASSEWGLNSGNTIYF
TRBV19 many CASSIGKSGQPQHF
TRBV6-1 many CATTIGVGAGTGELFF
TRBV2 many CASLRGSGRQETQYF
TRBV6-6 many CASSYLALTYNEQFF
TRBV5-1 many CASSLSPVIRPRNTEAFF
TRBV7-6 many CASSPDRGSSPLHF
TRBV29-1 many CSVVHVSSGANVLTF
TRBV5-5 many CASSWWAQNTEAFF
TRBV20-1 many CSAATIPYEQYF
TRBV5-1 - CASSLGPGPRREKLFF
TRBV7-8 many CASSLVVIYTGELFF
TRBV5-1 - CASALAGPLNEQFF
TRBV9 - CASSAQGYAGNTIYF
TRBV13 - CASSFPPGHPSYEQYF
TRBV27 many CASRRTGTDEQFF
TRBV6-1 few CASSGGTSGSDEQFF
TRBV5-4 many CASSLVGLPNTEAFF
TRBV28 many CASMGTTKQYF
TRBV10-3 many CAISESVQISYNEQFF
TRBV6-2/TRBV6-3 - CASKGTGNNSPLHF
TRBV19 medium-sized CASRAGAEEQYF
TRBV6-2/TRBV6-3 few CASSLRGSPLHF
TRBV6-1 few CASSEGHPPAPYEQYF
TRBV6-1 medium-sized CASSELEKSPLHF
TRBV24-1 many CATSDSRQGASKNIQYF
TRBV12-3/TRBV12-4 - CASTFGVQGRVAFF
TRBV20-1 many CSAGGGYLDTQYF
TRBV6-1 medium-sized CASSNRGNQPQHF
TRBV6-1 medium-sized CASRVDRDPYEQYF
TRBV11-2 - CASSFLASTDTQYF
TRBV4-3 few CASSQLAGGRETQYF
TRBV10-3 many CAISPGLSDEQYF
TRBV6-1 few CASTRTGHYGYTF
TRBV19 - CASSRAGPTYEQYF
TRBV18 medium-sized CASSPVVAGELFF
TRBV28 many CASRYGDPGPYNSPLHF
TRBV5-4 once CASSLFGDSPLHF
TRBV5-1 few CASSLGPSTGGYTF
TRBV30 few CAWSVGPAYGYTF
TRBV15 many CATSETSGRVDEQYF
TRBV7-6 many CASSLELRVGGETQYF